This T cell receptor beta chain was documented in a study of PD-1 blockade in classical Hodgkin lymphoma. Overall study results and limits: Complete responders had baseline diversity similar to newly diagnosed patients. When nivolumab was started under 1 year after ASCT, patients were excluded.

A note on this clone: Its specificity is unknown.

Sequencing used immunoSEQ multiplex PCR; TCRdb keeps in-frame clones, though not all of them. The sample carries some 96,000 clones, approximately 88% recorded once. Germline V gene lookup returns CDR1 GTSNPN and CDR2 SVGIG (reference sequence). This CDR3 comprises 12 residues. V was cut by 2 bases and J by 8 bases, with 12 bases left in between. Each and every patient relapsed after autologous stem cell transplantation, and patients got differing brentuximab vedotin exposure. Material: peripheral blood mononuclear cells (PBMCs), obtained at baseline. This chain uses TRBV30 with TRBJ1-2; the D is unclear. The receptor was isolated from a human donor with classical Hodgkin lymphoma. The CDR3 sequence: CAWSLPLMGYTF. CDR3 in DNA: TGTGCCTGGAGTCTACCCTTAATGGGCTACACCTTC.